This T cell receptor beta chain was obtained from a study of blood T cell repertoires in COVID-19. Across the whole study: The United States, Italy and Spain were the sources of the acute and convalescent COVID-19 samples. T cells, B-cell-depleted T cells, or PBMCs provided the cDNA or gDNA that served as material.

The CDR3 runs to 19 residues. CDR1 and CDR2 from the germline V gene are SGHAT and FQNNGV. The protocol was immunoSEQ multiplex PCR, while the TCRdb copy is restricted to in-frame clones and leaves out a portion. The sample records fewer than 500,000 clones, roughly four fifths being singletons. About this clone: Mismatch with germline at one junction end may stem from a read error.

The chain employs TRBV11-2 and TRBJ2-7; 12 positions match TRBD2. Sequenced sample: peripheral blood. The sequence was collected from a human donor with acute or convalescent COVID-19. The donor label of this sample is uncertain. CDR3 sequence (DNA): TGTGCCAGCAGCTTAAACGGTCTAGCGGGAGGGCCTATAAGCCACGAGCAGTGCTTC. It specifies CASSLNGLAGGPISHEQCF.